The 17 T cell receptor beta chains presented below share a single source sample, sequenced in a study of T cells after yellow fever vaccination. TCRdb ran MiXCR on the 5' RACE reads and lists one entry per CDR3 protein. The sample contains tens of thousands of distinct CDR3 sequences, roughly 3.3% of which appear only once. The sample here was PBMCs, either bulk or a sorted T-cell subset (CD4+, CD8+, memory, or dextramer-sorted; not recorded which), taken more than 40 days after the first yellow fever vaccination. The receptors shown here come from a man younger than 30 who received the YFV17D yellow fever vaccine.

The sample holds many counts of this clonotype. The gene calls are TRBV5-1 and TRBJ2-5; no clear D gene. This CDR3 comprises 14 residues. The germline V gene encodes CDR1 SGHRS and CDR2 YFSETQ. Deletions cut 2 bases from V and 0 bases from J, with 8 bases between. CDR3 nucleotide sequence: TGCGCCAGCAGCTTCGCAGGCTACCAAGAGACCCAGTACTTC. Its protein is CASSFAGYQETQYF.

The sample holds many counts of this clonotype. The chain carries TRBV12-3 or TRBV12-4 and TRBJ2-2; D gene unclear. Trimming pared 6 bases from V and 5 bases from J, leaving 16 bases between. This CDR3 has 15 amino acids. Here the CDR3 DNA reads TGTGCCAGCAGAGCAACCACCCGATGGACCGGGGAGCTGTTTTTT. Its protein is CASRATTRWTGELFF.

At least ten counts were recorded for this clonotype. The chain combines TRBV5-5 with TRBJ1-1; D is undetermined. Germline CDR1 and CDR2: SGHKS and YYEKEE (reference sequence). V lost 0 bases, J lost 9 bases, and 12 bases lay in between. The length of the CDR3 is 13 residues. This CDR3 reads CASSLDGTAKAFF. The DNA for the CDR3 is TGTGCCAGCAGCTTGGACGGAACCGCAAAAGCTTTCTTT. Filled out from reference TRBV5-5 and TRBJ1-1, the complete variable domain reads DAGVTQSPTHLIKTRGQQVTLRCSPISGHKSVSWYQQVLGQGPQFIFQYYEKEERGRGNFPDRFSARQFPNYSSELNVNALLLGDSALYLCASSLDGTAKAFFGQGTRLTVV.

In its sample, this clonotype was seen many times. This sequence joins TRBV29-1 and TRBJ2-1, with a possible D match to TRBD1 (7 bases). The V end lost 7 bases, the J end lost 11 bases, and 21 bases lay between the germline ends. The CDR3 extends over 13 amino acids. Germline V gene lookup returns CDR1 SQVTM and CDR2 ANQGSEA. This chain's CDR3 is CSGGDSPRDKQFF. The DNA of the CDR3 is TGCAGCGGCGGGGACAGCCCAAGAGATAAGCAGTTCTTC.

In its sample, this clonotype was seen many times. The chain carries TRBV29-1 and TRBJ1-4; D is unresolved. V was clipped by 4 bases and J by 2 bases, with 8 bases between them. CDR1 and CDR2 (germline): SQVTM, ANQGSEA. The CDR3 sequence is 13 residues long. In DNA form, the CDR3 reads TGCAGCGTTGGGCAGAGGACTAATGAAAAACTGTTTTTT. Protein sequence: CSVGQRTNEKLFF.

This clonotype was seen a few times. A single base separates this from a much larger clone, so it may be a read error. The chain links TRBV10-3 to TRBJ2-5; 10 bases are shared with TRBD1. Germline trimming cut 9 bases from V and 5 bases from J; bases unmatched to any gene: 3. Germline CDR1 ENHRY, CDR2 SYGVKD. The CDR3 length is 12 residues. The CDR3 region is CAMGQGSETQYF. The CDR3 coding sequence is TGTGCCATGGGACAGGGGAGCGAGACCCAGTACTTC.

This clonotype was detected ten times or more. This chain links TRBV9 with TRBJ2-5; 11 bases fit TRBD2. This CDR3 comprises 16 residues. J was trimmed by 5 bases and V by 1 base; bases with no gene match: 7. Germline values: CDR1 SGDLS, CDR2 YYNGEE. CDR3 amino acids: CASSVPVAGGKETQYF. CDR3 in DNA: TGTGCCAGCAGCGTACCGGTAGCGGGGGGGAAGGAGACCCAGTACTTC.

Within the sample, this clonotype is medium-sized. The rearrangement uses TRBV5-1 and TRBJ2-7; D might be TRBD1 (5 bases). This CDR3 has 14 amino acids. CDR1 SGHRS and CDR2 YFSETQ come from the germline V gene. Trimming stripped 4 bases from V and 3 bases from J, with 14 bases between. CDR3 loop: CASSRDHTGYEQYF. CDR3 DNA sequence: TGCGCCAGCAGCCGAGACCATACAGGCTACGAGCAGTACTTC.

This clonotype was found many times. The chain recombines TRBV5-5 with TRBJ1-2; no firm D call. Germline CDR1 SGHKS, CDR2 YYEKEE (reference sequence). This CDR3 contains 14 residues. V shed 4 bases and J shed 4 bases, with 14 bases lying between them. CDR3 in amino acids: CASSTPRGSYGYTF. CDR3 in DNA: TGTGCCAGCAGCACCCCGCGAGGGAGCTATGGCTACACCTTC.

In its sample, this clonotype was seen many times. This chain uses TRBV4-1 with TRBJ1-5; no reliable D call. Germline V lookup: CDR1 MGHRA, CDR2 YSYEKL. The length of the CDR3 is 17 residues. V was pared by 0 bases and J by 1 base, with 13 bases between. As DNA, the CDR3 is TGCGCCAGCAGCCAAGACCCCGGGGTAGGGAGCAATCAGCCCCAGCATTTT. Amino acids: CASSQDPGVGSNQPQHF.

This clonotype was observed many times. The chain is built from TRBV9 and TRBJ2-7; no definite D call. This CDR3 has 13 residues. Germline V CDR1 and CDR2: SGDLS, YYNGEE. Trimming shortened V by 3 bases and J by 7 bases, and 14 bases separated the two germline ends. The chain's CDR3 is CASSASPMGEQYV. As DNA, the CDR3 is TGTGCCAGCAGCGCTTCCCCGATGGGGGAGCAGTACGTC.

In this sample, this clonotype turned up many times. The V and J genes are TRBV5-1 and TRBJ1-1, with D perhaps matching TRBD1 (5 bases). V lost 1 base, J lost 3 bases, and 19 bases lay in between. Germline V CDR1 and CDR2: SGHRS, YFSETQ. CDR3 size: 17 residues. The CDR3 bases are TGCGCCAGCAGCTTGCTTGGGGGAGGTATTATGGACACTGAAGCTTTCTTT. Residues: CASSLLGGGIMDTEAFF.

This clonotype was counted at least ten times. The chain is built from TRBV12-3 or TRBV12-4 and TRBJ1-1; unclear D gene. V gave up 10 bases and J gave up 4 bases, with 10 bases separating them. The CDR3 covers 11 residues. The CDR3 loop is CANGKSTEAFF. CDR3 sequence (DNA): TGTGCCAACGGAAAGTCCACTGAAGCTTTCTTT.

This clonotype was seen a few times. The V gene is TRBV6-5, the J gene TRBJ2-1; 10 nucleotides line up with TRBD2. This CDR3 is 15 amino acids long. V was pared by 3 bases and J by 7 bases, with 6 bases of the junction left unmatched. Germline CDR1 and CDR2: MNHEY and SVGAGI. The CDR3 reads CASSYRASGGNEQFF. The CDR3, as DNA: TGTGCCAGCAGTTATCGGGCTAGCGGGGGAAATGAGCAGTTCTTC.

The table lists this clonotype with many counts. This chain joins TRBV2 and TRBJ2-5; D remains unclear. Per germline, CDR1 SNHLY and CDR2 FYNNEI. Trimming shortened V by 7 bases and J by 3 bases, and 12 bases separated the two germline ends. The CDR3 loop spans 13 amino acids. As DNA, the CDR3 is TGTGCCAGCAAGAGGTCACCCAAAGAGACCCAGTACTTC. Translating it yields CASKRSPKETQYF.

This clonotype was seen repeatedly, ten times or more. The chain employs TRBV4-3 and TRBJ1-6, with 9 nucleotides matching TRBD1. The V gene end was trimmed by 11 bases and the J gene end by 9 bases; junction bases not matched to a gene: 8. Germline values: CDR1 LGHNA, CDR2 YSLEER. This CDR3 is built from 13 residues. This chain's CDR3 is CAASRDRASPLHF. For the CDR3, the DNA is TGCGCCGCCAGCCGGGACAGGGCTTCACCCCTCCACTTT.

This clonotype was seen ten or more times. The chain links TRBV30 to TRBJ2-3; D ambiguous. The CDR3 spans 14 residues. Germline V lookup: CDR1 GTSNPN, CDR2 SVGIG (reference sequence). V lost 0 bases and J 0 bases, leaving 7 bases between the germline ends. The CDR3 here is CAWSVGGSTDTQYF. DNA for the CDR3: TGTGCCTGGAGTGTTGGTGGAAGCACAGATACGCAGTATTTT.